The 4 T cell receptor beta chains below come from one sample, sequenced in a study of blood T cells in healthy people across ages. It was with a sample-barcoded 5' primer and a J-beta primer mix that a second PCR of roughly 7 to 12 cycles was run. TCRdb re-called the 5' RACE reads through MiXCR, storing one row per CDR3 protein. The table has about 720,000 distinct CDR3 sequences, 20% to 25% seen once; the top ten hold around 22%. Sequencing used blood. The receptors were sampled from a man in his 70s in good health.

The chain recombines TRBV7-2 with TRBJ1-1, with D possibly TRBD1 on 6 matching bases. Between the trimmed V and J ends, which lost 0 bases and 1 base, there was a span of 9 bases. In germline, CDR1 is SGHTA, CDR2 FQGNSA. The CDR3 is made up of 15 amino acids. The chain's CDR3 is CASSLAWDKNTEAFF. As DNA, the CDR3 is TGTGCCAGCAGCTTAGCGTGGGACAAGAACACTGAAGCTTTCTTT. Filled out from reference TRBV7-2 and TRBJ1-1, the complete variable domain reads GAGVSQSPSNKVTEKGKDVELRCDPISGHTALYWYRQSLGQGLEFLIYFQGNSAPDKSGLPSDRFSAERTGGSVSTLTIQRTQQEDSAVYLCASSLAWDKNTEAFFGQGTRLTVV.

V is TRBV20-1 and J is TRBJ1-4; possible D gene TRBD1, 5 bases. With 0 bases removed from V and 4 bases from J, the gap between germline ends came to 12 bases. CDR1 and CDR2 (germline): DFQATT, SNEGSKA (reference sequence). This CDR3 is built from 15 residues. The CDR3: CSARETGAFNEKLFF. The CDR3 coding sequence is TGCAGTGCTAGAGAGACTGGGGCATTTAATGAAAAACTGTTTTTT.

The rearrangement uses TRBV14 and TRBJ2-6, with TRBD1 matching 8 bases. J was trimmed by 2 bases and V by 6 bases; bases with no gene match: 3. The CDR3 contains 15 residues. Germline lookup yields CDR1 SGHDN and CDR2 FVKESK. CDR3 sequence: CASRLQGAGANVLTF. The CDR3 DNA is TGTGCCAGCAGATTACAGGGGGCTGGGGCCAACGTCCTGACTTTC.

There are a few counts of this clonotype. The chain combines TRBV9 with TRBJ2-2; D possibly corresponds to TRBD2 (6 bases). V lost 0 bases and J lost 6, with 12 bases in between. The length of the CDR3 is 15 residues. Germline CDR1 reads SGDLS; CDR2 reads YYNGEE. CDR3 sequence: CASSVGGGGAGELFF. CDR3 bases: TGTGCCAGCAGCGTAGGGGGAGGTGGGGCCGGGGAGCTGTTTTTT.